The clone carrying this TCR beta chain has only a few counts. At one boundary the junction diverges from the germline segment, which might be a read error. The CDR3 has 15 residues. Germline lookup yields CDR1 SSHAT and CDR2 FNYEAQ (reference sequence). Each CDR3 protein gets one entry after TCRdb re-called the RT-PCR reads with MiXCR. The data show 550,000 to 750,000 distinct CDR3 sequences, approximately 15% seen once. Sequenced material: memory CD4+ T cells from blood. This chain uses TRBV7-7 with TRBJ2-1; 9 bases are a match to TRBD2. The receptor was derived from a female donor in good health, serving as a healthy control. CDR3 sequence (DNA): TGTGCTAGCAGCTTAGCAATAGCGGGAGAGGGTGAGCAGTTCTTC. It is translated as CASSLAIAGEGEQFF. Together with reference TRBV7-7 and TRBJ2-1, the CDR3 gives the full variable domain: GAGVSQSPRYKVTKRGQDVTLRCDPISSHATLYWYQQALGQGPEFLTYFNYEAQPDKSGLPSDRFSAERPEGSISTLTIQRTEQRDSAMYRCASSLAIAGEGEQFFGPGTRLTVL.